Listed here are 3 T cell receptor beta chains from one sample, sequenced in a study of beta chain features in type 1 diabetes listed by TCRdb under 2018. The library was produced with the immunoSEQ multiplex PCR assay. The entire amount of isolated RNA was reverse transcribed using the High Capacity cDNA Reverse Transcription Kit, so the sequenced TCRB transcripts were expressed ones. TCRdb carries this immuneACCESS record with in-frame sequences only. Its versions omit some clonotypes, under half of them owing to an unresolved V gene in the studies checked, with the rest unexplained. The sample table contains around 250,000 clones; only one count was recorded for less than 35% of them. About 3.9% of the sample goes to the ten largest clones. Sequences were obtained from central memory CD4+ T cells from blood. These receptors were taken from a man in his thirties or forties in good health.

This chain links TRBV6-1 with TRBJ2-1; the D gene is possibly TRBD2 (6 bases). This CDR3 is built from 14 residues. Germline values: CDR1 MNHNS, CDR2 SASEGT. V was trimmed by 3 bases and J by 3 bases, leaving 9 bases between them. The CDR3 is CASSEASVYNEQFF. The CDR3 region has the DNA TGTGCCAGCAGTGAGGCTAGCGTCTACAATGAGCAGTTCTTC.

This clone was counted a few times. The CDR3 loop is CASSLGGGGYGYTF. CDR3 DNA: TGTGCCAGCAGCTTAGGCGGGGGCGGCTATGGCTACACCTTC. The chain recombines TRBV13 with TRBJ1-2; TRBD1 might be the D (6 bases). Germline V gene lookup returns CDR1 PRHDT and CDR2 FYEKMQ (reference sequence). There are 14 residues in the CDR3. V lost 0 bases, J lost 4 bases, and 9 bases lay in between.

The rearrangement links TRBV7-6 to TRBJ2-1; D might be TRBD1 (6 bases). This CDR3 has 13 amino acids. V lost 5 bases and J lost 5, with 10 bases in between. Germline CDR1 SGHVS, CDR2 FNYEAQ. Here the CDR3 DNA reads TGTGCCAGCAGCACAAACAGGGACAATGAGCAGTTCTTC. This encodes CASSTNRDNEQFF.